This TCR beta chain derives from a study of control samples from healthy donors and cancer patients. Repertoires were generated with immunoSEQ multiplex PCR, while TCRdb's copy carries only in-frame clones and drops some. The sample carries about 150,000 clones, 93% recorded once. Specimen: blood. This clonotype was obtained from a man in his late teens or twenties in good health.

In DNA form, the CDR3 reads TGTGCCTGGAGTGTAGGGGGGACGAGCAATCAGCCCCAGCATTTT. Translated, it gives CAWSVGGTSNQPQHF. V gene TRBV30 combines with J gene TRBJ1-5; tentatively, D is TRBD1 (6 bases). Germline V gene lookup returns CDR1 GTSNPN and CDR2 SVGIG (reference sequence). This CDR3 has 15 residues. V was pared by 0 bases and J by 1 base, with 10 bases between. The full variable domain, with the rest looked up from reference TRBV30 and TRBJ1-5, is SQTIHQWPATLVQPVGSPLSLECTVEGTSNPNLYWYRQAAGRGLQLLFYSVGIGQISSEVPQNLSASRPQDRQFILSSKKLLLSDSGFYLCAWSVGGTSNQPQHFGDGTRLSIL.